This TCR beta chain came from a study of CD8+ T cells in alopecia areata. Trimming took 10 bases from V and 3 from J; bases not matched to a gene: 12. Germline V CDR1 and CDR2: LNHDA, SQIVND (reference sequence). The CDR3 length is 14 residues. Investigators isolated RNA and reverse transcribed it into cDNA to act as the sequencing template. TCRdb keeps only in-frame clones here, not all; method: immunoSEQ multiplex PCR. Of around 160,000 clones in the sample, roughly 50% were seen once. PBMCs, the starting material, were the source of sorted CD4+ and CD8+ T cells. The origin of this receptor is a human donor with alopecia areata. The V and J genes are TRBV19 and TRBJ2-7; 7 bases match TRBD1. What was sequenced was CD4+ T cells sorted from blood. The CDR3 loop reads CATNQPGDSYEQYF. The CDR3 DNA reads as TGTGCCACCAACCAGCCAGGGGACAGCTACGAGCAGTACTTC.